A single sample is the source of the 18 T cell receptor beta chains below, sequenced in a study of blood T cells in healthy people across ages. For the second PCR, which ran for roughly 6 to 12 cycles, a sample-barcoded 5' primer and a J-beta primer mix were used. MiXCR, run by TCRdb on the 5' RACE reads, gives a single entry per CDR3 protein. Here the sample spans fewer than 750,000 distinct CDR3 sequences, 45% to 55% being singletons. The sequenced material came from blood. Source of these receptors: an elderly man in good health.

This clonotype was recorded at least ten times. This chain uses TRBV2 with TRBJ2-3; unclear D gene. The DNA matches TRBJ2-5 better at its end, which makes the J call doubtful. The CDR3 runs to 11 residues. Germline V gives CDR1 SNHLY, CDR2 FYNNEI. The CDR3 DNA reads as TGTGCCAGCAGTGAAGGGGGGACCCAGTACTTC. Translation: CASSEGGTQYF.

This clonotype was counted between two and nine times. The chain joins TRBV25-1 to TRBJ1-2; D uncertain. Germline loops: CDR1 MGHDK, CDR2 SYGVNS. The V end was cut by 8 bases, the J end by 6 bases, with 22 bases between. There are 15 residues in the CDR3. CDR3 protein: CASQIGQSKLDGYTF. The CDR3 region has the DNA TGTGCCAGCCAAATCGGGCAGAGTAAACTCGATGGCTACACCTTC.

V usage is TRBV7-2 and J usage is TRBJ2-7; D possibly corresponds to TRBD1 (5 bases). Trimming removed 3 bases at V and 1 base at J, with 10 bases between. Germline CDR1 SGHTA, CDR2 FQGNSA. The CDR3 is 14 residues long. The CDR3 nucleotides are TGTGCCAGCAGCTTCTCGACAGAGTCCTACGAGCAGTACTTC. Translated: CASSFSTESYEQYF.

The chain employs TRBV20-1 and TRBJ2-7; 7 positions match TRBD2. Germline assignment: CDR1 DFQATT and CDR2 SNEGSKA (reference sequence). The CDR3 covers 12 residues. After removal of 5 bases from V and 6 bases from J, the junction contained 7 bases not matched to a gene. The CDR3 nucleotides are TGCAGTGCTCGGGCGGGAGCAGGCGAGCAGTACTTC. It codes for CSARAGAGEQYF.

The chain uses TRBV20-1 and TRBJ1-2; D ambiguous. V lost 1 base and J lost 8, with 11 bases in between. The CDR3 is made up of 12 amino acids. Germline V gives CDR1 DFQATT, CDR2 SNEGSKA (reference sequence). DNA of the CDR3: TGCAGTGCTAGAGGGACTCCGTGGGGCTACACCTTC. Protein product: CSARGTPWGYTF.

With respect to this clonotype: One junction end disagrees with the germline gene, perhaps due to a read error. This rearrangement joins TRBV6-5 to TRBJ1-1; 7 nucleotides line up with TRBD1. CDR3 length: 14 residues. Germline V gene data show CDR1 as MNHEY and CDR2 as SVGAGI. In nucleotides, the CDR3 is TGTGCTAGCAGTTACAATAGCCGACAGGGTGAAGCTTTCTTT. Its translation is CASSYNSRQGEAFF.

The genes are TRBV12-5 and TRBJ1-6, with D unresolved. This CDR3 comprises 15 residues. Per the germline V gene, CDR1 is LGHNT and CDR2 is FRNRAP. V lost 4 bases and J 1 base, leaving 8 bases between the germline ends. This chain's CDR3 is CASGWAESYNSPLHF. CDR3 coding DNA: TGTGCTAGTGGTTGGGCAGAGTCCTATAATTCACCCCTCCACTTT. The full variable domain, its missing parts supplied by reference TRBV12-5 and TRBJ1-6, is DARVTQTPRHKVTEMGQEVTMRCQPILGHNTVFWYRQTMMQGLELLAYFRNRAPLDDSGMPKDRFSAEMPDATLATLKIQPSEPRDSAVYFCASGWAESYNSPLHFGNGTRLTVT.

This clonotype was detected only a few times. J is TRBJ2-5 and V is TRBV24-1; 7 positions agree with TRBD2. This CDR3 region has 12 residues. Germline V gene sequence: CDR1 KGHDR, CDR2 SFDVKD. The J segment lost 5 bases and the V segment lost 7 bases, leaving 3 bases of the junction unmatched. The CDR3: CATSTSAETQYF. Written as DNA, the CDR3 is TGTGCCACCAGCACTAGCGCGGAGACCCAGTACTTC.

This clonotype appeared a few times. V gene TRBV12-3 or TRBV12-4 combines with J gene TRBJ2-4; 9 nucleotides line up with TRBD1. Trimming at V came to 2 bases and at J to 4 bases, leaving 3 bases not matched to a gene. The CDR3 totals 15 residues. The CDR3 spells CASSLNRGRKNIQYF. CDR3 in DNA: TGTGCCAGCAGTTTAAACAGGGGGCGAAAAAACATTCAGTACTTC.

This clonotype was detected many times. The V and J genes are TRBV29-1 and TRBJ2-1, with D perhaps TRBD1 (5 bases). Per germline, CDR1 SQVTM and CDR2 ANQGSEA. The CDR3 sequence is 14 residues long. V was shortened by 7 bases and J by 0 bases, with 13 bases between the two germline ends. This CDR3 reads CSADGDSSYNEQFF. In nucleotides, the CDR3 is TGCAGCGCCGACGGCGACAGCTCCTACAATGAGCAGTTCTTC.

This clonotype appeared a few times. The rearrangement joins TRBV20-1 to TRBJ2-5; TRBD1 or TRBD2 may be the D gene (6 bases each). The CDR3 runs 14 residues. V was pared by 5 bases and J by 6 bases, with 19 bases between. Germline CDR1 and CDR2: DFQATT and SNEGSKA (reference sequence). CDR3 nucleotides: TGCAGTGCTTGGGACTCCCTGAGGGGGAAGACCCAGTACTTC. This gives the protein CSAWDSLRGKTQYF.

The chain links TRBV4-1 to TRBJ2-7; 9 bases match TRBD1. The CDR3 contains 16 residues. Germline CDR1 reads MGHRA; CDR2 reads YSYEKL. The V and J ends lost 0 bases and 1 base, in that order; junction bases with no gene match: 4. CDR3 in DNA: TGCGCCAGCAGCCAAGACGACAGGGGGTCTTCCTACGAGCAGTACTTC. Encoded protein: CASSQDDRGSSYEQYF.

This clonotype was seen more than once but under ten times. The CDR3 DNA sequence: TGCAGTGCGAGACAGGGGGCGGCTAAGGAGCAGTACTTC. Encoded protein: CSARQGAAKEQYF. The chain uses TRBV20-1 and TRBJ2-5, with 10 positions matching TRBD1. V trimming: 6 bases; J trimming: 11 bases; junction bases outside the gene matches: 12. The CDR3 totals 13 residues. Germline values: CDR1 DFQATT, CDR2 SNEGSKA (reference sequence).

This clonotype was seen a single time. The V gene is TRBV12-3 or TRBV12-4, the J gene TRBJ2-7; D perhaps matches TRBD1 (5 bases). Trimming left V 8 bases short and J 4 bases short, with 15 bases between. The CDR3 is 13 amino acids. CDR3 residues: CASLRALGYEQYF. The CDR3 nucleotides read TGTGCCAGCCTCAGGGCCCTAGGGTACGAGCAGTACTTC.

The chain recombines TRBV20-1 with TRBJ2-3, with a possible D match to TRBD2 (6 bases). This CDR3 comprises 15 residues. Trimming stripped 3 bases from V and 6 bases from J, with 19 bases between. Germline V gives CDR1 DFQATT, CDR2 SNEGSKA (reference sequence). The CDR3 region has the DNA TGCAGTGCTAGTGAGGCTAGCGAGAGAGGGGATACGCAGTATTTT. Translating it yields CSASEASERGDTQYF.

The chain is built from TRBV5-1 and TRBJ2-2; D ambiguous. The germline V and J ends were trimmed by 0 bases and 0 bases, with 6 bases remaining between them. The CDR3 contains 15 residues. The germline gives CDR1 SGHRS, CDR2 YFSETQ. This CDR3 reads CASSLDNPNTGELFF. Here the CDR3 DNA reads TGCGCCAGCAGCTTGGACAACCCGAACACCGGGGAGCTGTTTTTT.

The chain combines TRBV2 with TRBJ2-4; D remains ambiguous. Germline V gene sequence: CDR1 SNHLY, CDR2 FYNNEI. Trimming pared 3 bases from V and 12 bases from J, leaving 15 bases between. The length of the CDR3 is 13 residues. The CDR3 nucleotides read TGTGCCAGCAGTGACGATGGGGTTTCGGATCAGTACTTC. It translates to CASSDDGVSDQYF.

V and J are TRBV20-1 and TRBJ1-5; unclear D gene. Deletions cut 3 bases from V and 6 bases from J, with 12 bases between. CDR1 and CDR2 (germline): DFQATT, SNEGSKA (reference sequence). CDR3 size: 13 residues. As DNA, the CDR3 is TGCAGTGCTAGTAGTCAGGCTAGTCAGCCCCAGCATTTT. Translation gives CSASSQASQPQHF.